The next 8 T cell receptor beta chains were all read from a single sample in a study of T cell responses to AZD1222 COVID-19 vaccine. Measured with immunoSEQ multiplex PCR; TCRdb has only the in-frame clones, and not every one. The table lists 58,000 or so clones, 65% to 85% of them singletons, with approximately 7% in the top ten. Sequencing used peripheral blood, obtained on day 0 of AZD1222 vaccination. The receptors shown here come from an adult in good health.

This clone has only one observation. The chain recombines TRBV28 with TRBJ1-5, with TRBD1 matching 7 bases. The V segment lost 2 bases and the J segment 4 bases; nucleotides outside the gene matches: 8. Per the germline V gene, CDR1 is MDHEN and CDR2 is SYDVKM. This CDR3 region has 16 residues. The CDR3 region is CASSLRPGGRNQPQHF. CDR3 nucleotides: TGTGCCAGCAGTTTAAGGCCAGGGGGAAGGAATCAGCCCCAGCATTTT.

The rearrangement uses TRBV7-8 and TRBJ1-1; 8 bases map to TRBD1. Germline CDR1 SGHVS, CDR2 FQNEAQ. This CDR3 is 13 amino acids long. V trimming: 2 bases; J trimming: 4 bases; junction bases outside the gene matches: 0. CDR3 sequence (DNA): TGTGCCAGCAGCTTAACAGGGGGCACTGAAGCTTTCTTT. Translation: CASSLTGGTEAFF.

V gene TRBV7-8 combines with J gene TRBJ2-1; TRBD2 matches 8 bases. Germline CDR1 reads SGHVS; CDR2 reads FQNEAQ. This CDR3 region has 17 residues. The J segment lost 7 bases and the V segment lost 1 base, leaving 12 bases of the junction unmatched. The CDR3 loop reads CASSLEGGGYLINEQFF. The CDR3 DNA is TGTGCCAGCAGCTTAGAAGGCGGGGGGTACTTGATAAATGAGCAGTTCTTC. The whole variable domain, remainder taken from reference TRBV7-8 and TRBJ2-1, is GAGVSQSPRYKVAKRGQDVALRCDPISGHVSLFWYQQALGQGPEFLTYFQNEAQLDKSGLPSDRFFAERPEGSVSTLKIQRTQQEDSAVYLCASSLEGGGYLINEQFFGPGTRLTVL.

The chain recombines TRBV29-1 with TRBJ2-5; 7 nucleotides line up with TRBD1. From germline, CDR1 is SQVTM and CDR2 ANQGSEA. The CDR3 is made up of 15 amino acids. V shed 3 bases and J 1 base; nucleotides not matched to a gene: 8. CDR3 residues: CSVEDPGQPQETQYF. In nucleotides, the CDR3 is TGCAGCGTTGAGGATCCGGGACAGCCCCAAGAGACCCAGTACTTC.

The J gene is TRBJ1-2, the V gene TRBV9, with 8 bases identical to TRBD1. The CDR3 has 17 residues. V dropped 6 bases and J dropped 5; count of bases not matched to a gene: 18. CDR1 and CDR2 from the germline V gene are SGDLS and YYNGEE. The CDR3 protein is CASTERLRRGRQYGYTF. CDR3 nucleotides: TGTGCCAGCACCGAGAGACTTCGCAGGGGGCGACAGTATGGCTACACCTTC.

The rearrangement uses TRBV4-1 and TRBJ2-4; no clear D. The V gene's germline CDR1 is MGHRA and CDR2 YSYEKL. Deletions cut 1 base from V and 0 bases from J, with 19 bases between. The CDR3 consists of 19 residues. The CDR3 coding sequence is TGCGCCAGCAGCCAAGGGGCTGTCCCAGGAATTCTAGCCAAAAACATTCAGTACTTC. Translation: CASSQGAVPGILAKNIQYF.

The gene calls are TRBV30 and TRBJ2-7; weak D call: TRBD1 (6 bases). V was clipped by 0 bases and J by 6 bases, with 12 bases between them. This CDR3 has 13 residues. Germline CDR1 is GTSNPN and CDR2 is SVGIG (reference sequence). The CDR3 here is CAWSVWQGIEQYF. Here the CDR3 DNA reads TGTGCCTGGAGTGTATGGCAGGGGATCGAGCAGTACTTC.

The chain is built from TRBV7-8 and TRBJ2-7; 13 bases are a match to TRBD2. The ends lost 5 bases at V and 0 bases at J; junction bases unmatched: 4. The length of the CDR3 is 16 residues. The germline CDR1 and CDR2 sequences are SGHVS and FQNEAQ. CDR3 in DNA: TGTGCCAGCAGCGCGGGACTAGCGGGGTCCTCCTACGAGCAGTACTTC. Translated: CASSAGLAGSSYEQYF.